Sequencing of this T cell receptor (beta chain) was carried out in a study of cytomegalovirus exposure and HLA in healthy donors. Findings and caveats of the study: TCR beta V- and J-gene trimming, according to a later analysis, was linked to a missense DCLRE1C variant.

PCR primers comprised 60 Vbeta and 13 Jbeta primers. The data were produced by immunoSEQ multiplex PCR, yet TCRdb's version contains in-frame clones alone and is incomplete. This table has about 120,000 clones, 15% appearing once. Between the trimmed V and J ends, which lost 2 bases and 4 bases, there was a span of 12 bases. Germline V CDR1 and CDR2: GTSNPN, SVGIG (reference sequence). The CDR3 runs 14 residues. With respect to this clone: The target antigen is unknown.

The clonotype was recovered from a woman under 30 in good health and CMV-seronegative. The sequencing input was PBMCs. This rearrangement joins TRBV30 to TRBJ2-1, with a tentative D call TRBD2 (6 bases). The CDR3 nucleotides are TGTGCCTGGAGTCTCCGGAGGGCGTACAATGAGCAGTTCTTC. It yields the protein CAWSLRRAYNEQFF.